These 14 T cell receptor beta chains share one sample of origin, sequenced in a study of blood T cell dynamics during melanoma immunotherapy. TCRdb keeps only in-frame clones here, not all; method: immunoSEQ multiplex PCR. In the table there are almost 7,000 clones, approximately 84% of which are singletons. The time point here: week 3, after first cycle of checkpoint inhibitor. The sample here was blood, taken from a patient treated with checkpoint blockade. The receptor set was obtained from a human donor with melanoma. Some clones in this sample may be carry-over from other donors' samples.

The CDR3 DNA follows: TGTGCCAGCAGCCGTCCCGGTCAGGCGGAAGGTAATGGCTACACCTTC. It translates to CASSRPGQAEGNGYTF. The chain recombines TRBV11-1 with TRBJ1-2, with D uncertain. The V gene's germline CDR1 is SGHAT and CDR2 FQDESV (reference sequence). This CDR3 region has 16 residues. The V and J ends lost 5 bases and 6 bases respectively, with 22 bases between them. Using reference TRBV11-1 and TRBJ1-2 for the parts outside the CDR3, the full variable domain is EAEVAQSPRYKITEKSQAVAFWCDPISGHATLYWYRQILGQGPELLVQFQDESVVDDSQLPKDRFSAERLKGVDSTLKIQPAELGDSAMYLCASSRPGQAEGNGYTFGSGTRLTVV.

V and J are TRBV7-3 and TRBJ2-3; D is perhaps TRBD1 (7 bases). The V and J ends lost 5 bases and 8 bases respectively, with 20 bases between them. The CDR3 totals 15 residues. CDR1 is SGHTA and CDR2 is FQGTGA in the germline V gene. The CDR3 here is CASSPQAGGGGTQYF. For the CDR3, the DNA is TGTGCCAGCAGCCCCCAAGCCGGAGGGGGCGGTACGCAGTATTTT.

This sequence joins TRBV9 and TRBJ1-6; TRBD1 is a possible D gene (5 bases). Per the germline V gene, CDR1 is SGDLS and CDR2 is YYNGEE. This CDR3 is 14 amino acids long. Trimming stripped 0 bases from V and 7 bases from J, with 8 bases between. The CDR3 DNA reads as TGTGCCAGCAGCGTAGGGGGCGAGAATTCACCCCTCCACTTT. The encoded protein is CASSVGGENSPLHF.

V is TRBV18 and J is TRBJ1-4, with D maybe TRBD1 (5 bases). V lost 5 bases to trimming and J lost 7 bases, with 14 bases between them. Germline V CDR1 and CDR2: KGHSH, LQKENI. The CDR3 covers 14 residues. The CDR3 DNA reads TGTGCCAGCTCATCCAGGAGAGGGGCTGAAAAACTGTTTTTT. The encoded protein is CASSSRRGAEKLFF.

This chain uses TRBV5-4 with TRBJ2-1; 7 bases fit TRBD1. This CDR3 is 15 amino acids long. Germline V CDR1 and CDR2: SGHNT, YYREEE (reference sequence). Trimming at V came to 0 bases and at J to 4 bases, leaving 4 bases not matched to a gene. The CDR3 reads CASSLEGAGYNEQFF. The CDR3 coding sequence is TGTGCCAGCAGCTTGGAGGGGGCTGGGTACAATGAGCAGTTCTTC.

The chain combines TRBV5-1 with TRBJ1-1; TRBD1 matches 7 bases. CDR3 length equals 14 residues. Germline V lookup: CDR1 SGHRS, CDR2 YFSETQ. J gave up 2 bases and V 3 bases, and 4 bases lay outside the gene matches. Here the CDR3 reads CASSSGTANTEAFF. The DNA of the CDR3 is TGCGCCAGCAGCTCCGGGACAGCCAACACTGAAGCTTTCTTT.

This clone is labeled as medium-sized. The chain has TRBV6-1 and TRBJ2-7; D uncertain. Germline V gene lookup returns CDR1 MNHNS and CDR2 SASEGT. The CDR3 totals 13 residues. V was shortened by 4 bases and J by 3 bases, with 10 bases between the two germline ends. CDR3 sequence: CASSVSTNYEQYF. Written as DNA, the CDR3 is TGTGCCAGCAGTGTGTCGACAAACTACGAGCAGTACTTC.

The J gene is TRBJ2-5, the V gene TRBV5-8; perhaps TRBD2 as D (5 bases). The V and J ends lost 0 bases and 1 base respectively, with 10 bases between them. Germline-derived CDR1 and CDR2 are SGHTS and YDEGEE. There are 15 residues in the CDR3. CDR3 sequence (DNA): TGTGCCAGCAGCTTGGCCCTTGGAGGCCAAGAGACCCAGTACTTC. Protein sequence: CASSLALGGQETQYF.

V and J are TRBV19 and TRBJ1-1; tentative D call: TRBD1 (6 bases). Trimming removed 10 bases from V and 7 bases from J, with 19 bases in between. The germline gives CDR1 LNHDA, CDR2 SQIVND (reference sequence). The CDR3 consists of 13 residues. DNA of the CDR3: TGTGCCACGGAACCGGGGGCGAGGGATGAAGCTTTCTTT. Encoded protein: CATEPGARDEAFF.

The chain is built from TRBV7-8 and TRBJ2-3, with D perhaps TRBD1 (6 bases). Between the trimmed V and J ends, which lost 6 bases and 0 bases, there was a span of 13 bases. This CDR3 is 15 amino acids long. The germline V gene has CDR1 SGHVS and CDR2 FQNEAQ. The CDR3 reads CASRRTEFSTDTQYF. The CDR3 nucleotides read TGTGCCAGCAGGCGGACAGAGTTTAGCACAGATACGCAGTATTTT.

This chain links TRBV5-1 with TRBJ2-7; 9 nucleotides line up with TRBD1. The J segment lost 5 bases and the V segment lost 1 base, leaving 10 bases of the junction unmatched. The length of the CDR3 is 16 residues. Germline lookup yields CDR1 SGHRS and CDR2 YFSETQ. CDR3 nucleotide sequence: TGCGCCAGCAGCTTGCAAGGGACAGGGCTTCACAACGAGCAGTACTTC. This gives the protein CASSLQGTGLHNEQYF.

The rearrangement uses TRBV6-4 and TRBJ2-1; 7 bases fit TRBD1. This CDR3 is built from 14 residues. CDR1 and CDR2 from the germline V gene are MRHNA and SNTAGT. Trimming removed 6 bases from V and 6 bases from J; junction bases left unmatched: 8. As DNA, the CDR3 is TGTGCCAGCAGGGATACAAACAGGGGCAATGAGCAGTTCTTC. This translates into CASRDTNRGNEQFF.

The chain links TRBV7-2 to TRBJ1-1; possibly TRBD1 for D (5 bases). CDR1 and CDR2 from the germline V gene are SGHTA and FQGNSA. The CDR3 is 14 residues long. Deletions cut 5 bases from V and 5 bases from J, with 15 bases between. The CDR3 loop reads CASSQRWGGTEAFF. In DNA form, the CDR3 reads TGTGCCAGCAGCCAACGATGGGGCGGGACTGAAGCTTTCTTT.

This rearrangement joins TRBV5-6 to TRBJ2-7; D unclear. The length of the CDR3 is 13 residues. The germline CDR1 and CDR2 sequences are SGHDT and YYEEEE. The V end lost 3 bases, the J end lost 6 bases, and 13 bases lay between the germline ends. CDR3 protein: CASSYQDGLEQYF. For the CDR3, the DNA is TGTGCCAGCAGCTACCAGGACGGTCTCGAGCAGTACTTC.